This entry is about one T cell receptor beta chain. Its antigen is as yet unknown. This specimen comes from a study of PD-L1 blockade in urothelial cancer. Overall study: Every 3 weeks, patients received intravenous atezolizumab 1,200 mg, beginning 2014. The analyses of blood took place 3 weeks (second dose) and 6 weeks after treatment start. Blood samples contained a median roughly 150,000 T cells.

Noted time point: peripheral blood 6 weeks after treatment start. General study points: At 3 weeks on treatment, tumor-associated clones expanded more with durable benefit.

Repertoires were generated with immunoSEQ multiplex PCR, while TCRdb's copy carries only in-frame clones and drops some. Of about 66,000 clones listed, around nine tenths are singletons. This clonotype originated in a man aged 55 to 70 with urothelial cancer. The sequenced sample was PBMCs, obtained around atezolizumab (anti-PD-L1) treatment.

The CDR3: CASSLGGGSYNEQFF. CDR3 sequence (DNA): TGTGCCAGCAGCCTCGGAGGCGGGTCCTACAATGAGCAGTTCTTC. V usage is TRBV9 and J usage is TRBJ2-1, with a weak D call TRBD2 (5 bases). Per the germline V gene, CDR1 is SGDLS and CDR2 is YYNGEE. Trimming cost V 4 bases and J 1 base, with 12 bases left between them. CDR3 length equals 15 residues.